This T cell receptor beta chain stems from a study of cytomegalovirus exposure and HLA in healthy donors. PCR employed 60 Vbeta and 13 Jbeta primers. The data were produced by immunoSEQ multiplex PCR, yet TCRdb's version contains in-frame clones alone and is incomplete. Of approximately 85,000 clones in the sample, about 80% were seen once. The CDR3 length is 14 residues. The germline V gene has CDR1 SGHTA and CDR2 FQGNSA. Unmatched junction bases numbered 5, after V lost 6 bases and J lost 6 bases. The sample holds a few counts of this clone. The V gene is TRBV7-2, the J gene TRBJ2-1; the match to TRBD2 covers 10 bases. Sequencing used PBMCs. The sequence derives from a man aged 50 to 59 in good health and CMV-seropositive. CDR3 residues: CASRALAGVNEQFF. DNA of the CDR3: TGTGCCAGCAGGGCGCTAGCGGGAGTCAATGAGCAGTTCTTC. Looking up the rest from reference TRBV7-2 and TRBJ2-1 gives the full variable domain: GAGVSQSPSNKVTEKGKDVELRCDPISGHTALYWYRQSLGQGLEFLIYFQGNSAPDKSGLPSDRFSAERTGGSVSTLTIQRTQQEDSAVYLCASRALAGVNEQFFGPGTRLTVL.